The 13 T cell receptor beta chains reported below all come from one sample, sequenced in a study of blood T cell repertoires in COVID-19. Assay: immunoSEQ multiplex PCR; the TCRdb copy retains only in-frame clones and omits some. The sample holds a few hundred thousand clones; approximately 88% are singletons and the top ten take over 10%. Sequencing was done on a sample of peripheral blood. These TCRs come from a woman between 45 and 65 years old with COVID-19, enrolled during active disease.

This rearrangement joins TRBV6-4 to TRBJ1-1; perhaps TRBD1 as D (5 bases). The length of the CDR3 is 14 residues. V was shortened by 6 bases and J by 1 base, with 12 bases between the two germline ends. CDR1 MRHNA and CDR2 SNTAGT come from the germline V gene. The chain's CDR3 is CASRETAANTEAFF. The CDR3 DNA is TGTGCCAGCAGAGAGACAGCCGCGAACACTGAAGCTTTCTTT.

J is TRBJ1-6 and V is TRBV15, with TRBD1 matching over 10 bases. This CDR3 region has 15 residues. Germline V gene lookup returns CDR1 LNHNV and CDR2 YYDKDF (reference sequence). Trimming at V came to 0 bases and at J to 10 bases, leaving 3 bases not matched to a gene. CDR3 sequence reads: CATSRDRTGGSPLHF. The CDR3 DNA is TGTGCCACCAGCAGAGATAGGACAGGGGGATCACCCCTCCACTTT.

The CDR3 region has the DNA TGTGCCATCAGTGAGTCTCGACGGGAGAACACTGAAGCTTTCTTT. Amino acid sequence: CAISESRRENTEAFF. This chain uses TRBV10-3 with TRBJ1-1, with no clear D. CDR1 is ENHRY, CDR2 SYGVKD, per germline. The CDR3 is made up of 15 amino acids. Trimming removed 0 bases from V and 1 base from J, with 9 bases in between.

J is TRBJ2-2 and V is TRBV5-5, with D hard to call. The V end was cut by 0 bases, the J end by 5 bases, with 11 bases between. The CDR3 loop spans 15 amino acids. Germline loops: CDR1 SGHKS, CDR2 YYEKEE (reference sequence). The CDR3 is CASSLDFGGTGELFF. The CDR3 DNA follows: TGTGCCAGCAGCTTGGATTTTGGCGGAACCGGGGAGCTGTTTTTT. Drawing the rest from reference TRBV5-5 and TRBJ2-2, the complete variable domain is DAGVTQSPTHLIKTRGQQVTLRCSPISGHKSVSWYQQVLGQGPQFIFQYYEKEERGRGNFPDRFSARQFPNYSSELNVNALLLGDSALYLCASSLDFGGTGELFFGEGSRLTVL.

This clone was found a few times. As DNA, the CDR3 is TGCGCCAGCAGCCAAGTGACAGATTACTATGGCTACACCTTC. Translating gives CASSQVTDYYGYTF. V is TRBV4-1 and J is TRBJ1-2, with a possible D match to TRBD1 (5 bases). Between the trimmed V and J ends, which lost 1 base and 3 bases, there was a span of 9 bases. Germline V gives CDR1 MGHRA, CDR2 YSYEKL. CDR3 length: 14 residues.

The CDR3 sequence is CASTSHSRGRSEAFF. As DNA, the CDR3 is TGTGCCAGCACCTCCCATTCCCGGGGTAGGTCTGAAGCTTTCTTT. The rearrangement joins TRBV27 to TRBJ1-1; no clear D. The V gene's germline CDR1 is MNHEY and CDR2 SMNVEV (reference sequence). The V gene lost 7 bases and the J gene lost 6 bases, with 21 bases spanning the gap. The CDR3 totals 15 residues.

This chain connects TRBV6-5 to TRBJ1-6, with D tentatively TRBD1 (5 bases). Looked up from germline, CDR1 is MNHEY and CDR2 is SVGAGI. V lost 6 bases and J 10 bases, leaving 7 bases between the germline ends. The CDR3 runs to 11 residues. The CDR3 DNA follows: TGTGCCAGCAGCCCAGGGTCACCCCTCCACTTT. Its translation is CASSPGSPLHF.

This clone was observed at least ten times. This chain connects TRBV10-3 to TRBJ1-2; no firm D call. CDR1 is ENHRY, CDR2 SYGVKD, per germline. The length of the CDR3 is 13 residues. V lost 0 bases to trimming and J lost 8 bases, with 10 bases between them. The CDR3 DNA follows: TGTGCCATCAGTGAGTCCCGAGGTCGAGGCTACACCTTC. It translates to CAISESRGRGYTF.

This chain uses TRBV9 with TRBJ2-5, with D possibly TRBD2 on 5 matching bases. Germline V lookup: CDR1 SGDLS, CDR2 YYNGEE. V was shortened by 4 bases and J by 6 bases, with 16 bases between the two germline ends. The CDR3 spans 14 residues. CDR3 protein: CASSRDTPGKTQYF. DNA of the CDR3: TGTGCCAGCAGCCGTGACACCCCGGGAAAGACCCAGTACTTC.

The chain has TRBV20-1 and TRBJ2-7; 10 positions match TRBD2. The V gene's germline CDR1 is DFQATT and CDR2 SNEGSKA (reference sequence). V lost 3 bases and J lost 6; bases outside the gene matches: 17. This CDR3 is 17 amino acids long. As DNA, the CDR3 is TGCAGTGCTAGTAGGGCTAGCGGGGGAGCTTTCTCTCGCGAGCAGTACTTC. It encodes CSASRASGGAFSREQYF.

V gene TRBV19 combines with J gene TRBJ2-3, with D hard to call. The germline V gene has CDR1 LNHDA and CDR2 SQIVND (reference sequence). This CDR3 contains 13 residues. With 2 bases removed from V and 5 bases from J, the gap between germline ends came to 8 bases. CDR3 coding DNA: TGTGCCAGTAGTATATCCCCCGTAGATACGCAGTATTTT. Residues: CASSISPVDTQYF.

Remarks on this clone: Different DNA sequences within this sample yield the same CDR3. This chain uses TRBV5-5 with TRBJ2-2; 14 bases are shared with TRBD2. From germline, CDR1 is SGHKS and CDR2 YYEKEE (reference sequence). Trimming cost V 5 bases and J 0 bases; bases outside gene matches: 6. The CDR3 covers 18 residues. The CDR3 DNA follows: TGTGCCAGCAGTTACGGACTAGCGGGGGGCCCGAACACCGGGGAGCTGTTTTTT. Translation gives CASSYGLAGGPNTGELFF.

This clone was seen only once. The rearrangement uses TRBV5-1 and TRBJ1-4; no clear D. Deletions cut 4 bases from V and 3 bases from J, with 7 bases between. The germline V gene has CDR1 SGHRS and CDR2 YFSETQ. This CDR3 has 13 amino acids. CDR3 nucleotide sequence: TGCGCCAGCAGCCCGGGAGCTAATGAAAAACTGTTTTTT. Its translation: CASSPGANEKLFF.